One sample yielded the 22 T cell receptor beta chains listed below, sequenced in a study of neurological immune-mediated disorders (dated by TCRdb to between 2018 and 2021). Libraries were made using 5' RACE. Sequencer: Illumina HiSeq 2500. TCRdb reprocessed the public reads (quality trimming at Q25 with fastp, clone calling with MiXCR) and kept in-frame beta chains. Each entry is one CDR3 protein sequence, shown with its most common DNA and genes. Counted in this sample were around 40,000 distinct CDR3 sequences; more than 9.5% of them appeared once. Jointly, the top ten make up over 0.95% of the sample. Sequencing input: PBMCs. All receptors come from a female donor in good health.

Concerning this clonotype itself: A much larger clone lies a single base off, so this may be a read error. CDR3 sequence reads: CASSIGTGEYSYTF. DNA of the CDR3: TGTGCCAGTAGTATCGGAACAGGGGAATATAGCTACACCTTC. This chain joins TRBV19 and TRBJ1-2, with TRBD1 matching over 7 bases. This CDR3 is built from 14 residues. Germline assignment: CDR1 LNHDA and CDR2 SQIVND (reference sequence). With V trimmed by 3 bases and J by 9 bases, 10 bases remained unmatched.

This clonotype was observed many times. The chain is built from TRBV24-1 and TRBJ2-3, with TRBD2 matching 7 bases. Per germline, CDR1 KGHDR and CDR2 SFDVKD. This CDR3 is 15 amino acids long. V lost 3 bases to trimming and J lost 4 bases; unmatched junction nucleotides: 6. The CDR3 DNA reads TGTGCCACCAGTGATGGGACTATTATTGCAGATACGCAGTATTTT. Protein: CATSDGTIIADTQYF.

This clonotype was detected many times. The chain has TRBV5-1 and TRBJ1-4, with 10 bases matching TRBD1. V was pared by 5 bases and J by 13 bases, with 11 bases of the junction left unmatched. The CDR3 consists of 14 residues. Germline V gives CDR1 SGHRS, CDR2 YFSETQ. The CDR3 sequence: CASRIGTGAEALFF. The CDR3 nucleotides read TGCGCCAGCAGGATTGGGACAGGGGCCGAAGCACTGTTTTTT.

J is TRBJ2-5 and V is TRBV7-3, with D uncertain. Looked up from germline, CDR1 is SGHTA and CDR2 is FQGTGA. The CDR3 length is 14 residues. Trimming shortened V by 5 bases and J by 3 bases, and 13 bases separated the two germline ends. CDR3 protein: CASSRSPSKETQYF. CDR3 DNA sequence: TGTGCCAGCAGCCGTAGTCCTTCCAAAGAGACCCAGTACTTC. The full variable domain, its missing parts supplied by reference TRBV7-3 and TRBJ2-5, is GAGVSQTPSNKVTEKGKYVELRCDPISGHTALYWYRQSLGQGPEFLIYFQGTGAADDSGLPNDRFFAVRPEGSVSTLKIQRTERGDSAVYLCASSRSPSKETQYFGPGTRLLVL.

The CDR3 loop is CASSPPVAPNTQYF. CDR3 coding DNA: TGTGCCAGCAGCCCCCCCGTTGCCCCCAATACGCAGTATTTT. This chain links TRBV7-2 with TRBJ2-3; D is uncertain. CDR3 size: 14 residues. Between the trimmed V and J ends, which lost 5 bases and 7 bases, there was a span of 16 bases. Germline V gene sequence: CDR1 SGHTA, CDR2 FQGNSA.

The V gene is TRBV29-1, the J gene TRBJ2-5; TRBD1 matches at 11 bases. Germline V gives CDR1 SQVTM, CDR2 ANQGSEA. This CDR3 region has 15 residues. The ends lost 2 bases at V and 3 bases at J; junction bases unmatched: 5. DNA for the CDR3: TGCAGCGTTGAAACGGACAGGGGGCGGAAAGAGACCCAGTACTTC. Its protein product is CSVETDRGRKETQYF.

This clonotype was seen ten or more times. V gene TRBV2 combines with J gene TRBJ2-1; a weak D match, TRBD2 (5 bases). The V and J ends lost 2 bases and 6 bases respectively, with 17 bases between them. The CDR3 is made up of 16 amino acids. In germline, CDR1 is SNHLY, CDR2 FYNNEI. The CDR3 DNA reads TGTGCCAGCAGTGAACGCGTGGGCGGGTCGGCCAATGAGCAGTTCTTC. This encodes CASSERVGGSANEQFF.

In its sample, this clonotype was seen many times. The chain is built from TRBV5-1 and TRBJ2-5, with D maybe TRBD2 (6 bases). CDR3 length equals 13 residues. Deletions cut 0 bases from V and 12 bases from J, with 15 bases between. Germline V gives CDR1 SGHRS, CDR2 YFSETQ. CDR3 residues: CASSLAGGKQEYF. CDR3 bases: TGCGCCAGCAGCTTGGCCGGAGGGAAACAAGAGTACTTC.

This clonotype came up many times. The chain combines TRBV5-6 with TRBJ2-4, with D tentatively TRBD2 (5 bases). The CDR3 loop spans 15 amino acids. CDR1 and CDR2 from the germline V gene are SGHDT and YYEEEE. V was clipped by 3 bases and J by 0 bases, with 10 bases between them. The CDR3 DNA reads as TGTGCCAGCAGCTCACAGCGGCTAGCCAAAAACATTCAGTACTTC. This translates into CASSSQRLAKNIQYF.

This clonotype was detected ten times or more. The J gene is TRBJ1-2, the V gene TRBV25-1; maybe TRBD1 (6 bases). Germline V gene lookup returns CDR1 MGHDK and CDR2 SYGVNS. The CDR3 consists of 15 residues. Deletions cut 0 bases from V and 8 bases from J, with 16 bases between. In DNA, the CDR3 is TGTGCCAGCAGTGAATATCGGGGGACTCAGGGGGGCTACACCTTC. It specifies CASSEYRGTQGGYTF.

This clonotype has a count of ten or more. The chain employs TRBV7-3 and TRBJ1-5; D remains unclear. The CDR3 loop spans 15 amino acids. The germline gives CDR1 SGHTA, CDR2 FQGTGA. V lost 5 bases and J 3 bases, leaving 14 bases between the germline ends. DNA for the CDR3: TGTGCCAGCAGCCAACCGATCCCGGCCAATCAGCCCCAGCATTTT. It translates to CASSQPIPANQPQHF.

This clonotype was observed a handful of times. The CDR3 region is CASSLRGQQNNQPQHF. The CDR3 DNA reads TGTGCCAGCTCACTCAGGGGCCAACAAAACAATCAGCCCCAGCATTTT. The genes are TRBV18 and TRBJ1-5; D is possibly TRBD1 (6 bases). CDR1 and CDR2 from the germline V gene are KGHSH and LQKENI. V dropped 4 bases and J dropped 3 bases, with 16 bases sitting between them. CDR3 length: 16 residues.

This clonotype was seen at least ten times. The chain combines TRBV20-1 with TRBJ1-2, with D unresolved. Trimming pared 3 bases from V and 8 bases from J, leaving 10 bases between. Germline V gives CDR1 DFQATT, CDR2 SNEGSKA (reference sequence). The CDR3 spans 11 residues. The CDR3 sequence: CSASTGGGYTF. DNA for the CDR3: TGCAGTGCTAGCACGGGAGGGGGCTACACCTTC.

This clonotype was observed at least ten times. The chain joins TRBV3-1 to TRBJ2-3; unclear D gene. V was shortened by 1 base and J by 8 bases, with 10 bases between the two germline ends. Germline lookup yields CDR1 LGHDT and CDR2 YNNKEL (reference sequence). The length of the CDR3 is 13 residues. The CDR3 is CASSQGFAPTQYF. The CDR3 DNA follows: TGTGCCAGCAGCCAAGGTTTCGCTCCTACGCAGTATTTT.

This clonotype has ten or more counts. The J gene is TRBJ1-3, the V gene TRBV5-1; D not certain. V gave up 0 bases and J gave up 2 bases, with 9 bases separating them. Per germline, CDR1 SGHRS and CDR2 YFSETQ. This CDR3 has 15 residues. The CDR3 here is CASSLGAATGNTIYF. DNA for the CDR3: TGCGCCAGCAGCTTGGGGGCAGCCACTGGAAACACCATATATTTT.

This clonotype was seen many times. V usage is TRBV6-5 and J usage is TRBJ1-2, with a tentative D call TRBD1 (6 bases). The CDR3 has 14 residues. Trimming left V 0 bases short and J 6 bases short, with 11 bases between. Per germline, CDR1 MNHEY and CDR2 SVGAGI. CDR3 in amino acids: CASSYSPDSNGYTF. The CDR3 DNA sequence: TGTGCCAGCAGTTACTCACCGGACAGCAATGGCTACACCTTC.

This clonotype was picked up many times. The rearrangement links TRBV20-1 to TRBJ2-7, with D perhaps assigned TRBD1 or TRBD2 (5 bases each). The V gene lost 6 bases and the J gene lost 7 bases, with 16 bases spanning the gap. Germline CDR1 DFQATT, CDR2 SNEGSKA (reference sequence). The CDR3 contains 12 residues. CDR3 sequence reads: CSAKEGRQEQYF. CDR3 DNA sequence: TGCAGTGCAAAAGAGGGACGTCAGGAGCAGTACTTC.

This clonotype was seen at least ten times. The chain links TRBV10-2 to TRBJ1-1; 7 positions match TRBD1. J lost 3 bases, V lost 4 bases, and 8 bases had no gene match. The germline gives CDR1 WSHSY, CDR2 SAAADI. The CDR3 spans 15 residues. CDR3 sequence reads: CASSALATGHTEAFF. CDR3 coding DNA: TGCGCCAGCAGTGCCCTCGCGACAGGGCACACTGAAGCTTTCTTT.

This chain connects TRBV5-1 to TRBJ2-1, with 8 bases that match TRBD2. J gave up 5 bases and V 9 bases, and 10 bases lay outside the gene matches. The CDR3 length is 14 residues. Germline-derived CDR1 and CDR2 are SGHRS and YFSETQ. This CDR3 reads CANMWIAGNNEQFF. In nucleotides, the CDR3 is TGCGCCAACATGTGGATAGCGGGGAACAATGAGCAGTTCTTC.

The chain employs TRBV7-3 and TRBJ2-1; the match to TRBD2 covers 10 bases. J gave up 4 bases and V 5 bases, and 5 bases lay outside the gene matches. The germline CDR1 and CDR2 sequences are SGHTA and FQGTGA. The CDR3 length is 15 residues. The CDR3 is CASSRRAGGYNEQFF. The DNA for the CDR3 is TGTGCCAGCAGCCGAAGAGCGGGGGGGTACAATGAGCAGTTCTTC.

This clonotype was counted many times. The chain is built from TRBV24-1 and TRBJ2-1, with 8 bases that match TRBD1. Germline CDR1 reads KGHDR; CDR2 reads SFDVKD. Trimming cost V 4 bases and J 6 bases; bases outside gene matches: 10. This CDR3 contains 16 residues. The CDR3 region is CATSDPTGTGVNEQFF. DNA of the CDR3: TGTGCCACCAGTGACCCTACAGGGACAGGAGTCAATGAGCAGTTCTTC.

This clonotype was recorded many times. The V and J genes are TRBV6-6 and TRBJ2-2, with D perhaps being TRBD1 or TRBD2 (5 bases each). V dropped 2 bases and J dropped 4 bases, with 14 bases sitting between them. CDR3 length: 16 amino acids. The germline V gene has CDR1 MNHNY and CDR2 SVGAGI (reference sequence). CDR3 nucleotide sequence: TGTGCCAGCAGTTACCCGGGGCGGGTTCCCACCGGGGAGCTGTTTTTT. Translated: CASSYPGRVPTGELFF.